The 16 T cell receptor beta chains below all came from one sample that was sequenced in a study of shared clonotypes between healthy human individuals. TCRdb keeps only in-frame clones here, not all; method: immunoSEQ multiplex PCR. This sample has about 2 million clones, with 90% to 95% found just once. The sample consisted of naive CD4+ T cells sorted from blood. Subset of the sample: CD45RA+ positively selected. Receptor source: a man aged 18 to 35 in good health.

The rearrangement uses TRBV18 and TRBJ2-1; 11 bases map to TRBD2. Trimming cost V 5 bases and J 7 bases; bases outside gene matches: 1. Looked up from germline, CDR1 is KGHSH and CDR2 is LQKENI. This CDR3 has 13 residues. CDR3 in amino acids: CASSGTSGNEQFF. CDR3 sequence (DNA): TGTGCCAGCTCAGGGACTAGCGGAAATGAGCAGTTCTTC.

The gene calls are TRBV6-6 and TRBJ2-4; 12 bases fit TRBD2. The CDR3 runs 15 residues. With 6 bases clipped from V and 2 bases from J, the junction kept 2 bases outside the gene matches. CDR1 and CDR2 (germline): MNHNY, SVGAGI (reference sequence). Written as DNA, the CDR3 is TGTGCCAGCAGCGGACTAGCGGGATCCAAAAACATTCAGTACTTC. It yields the protein CASSGLAGSKNIQYF.

To note about this clone: The same CDR3 is also encoded by other DNA sequences in this sample. In nucleotides, the CDR3 is TGTGCCTGGAGTAGCTCCACAGATACGCAGTATTTT. Protein product: CAWSSSTDTQYF. The chain joins TRBV30 to TRBJ2-3; D is undetermined. V lost 2 bases, J lost 2 bases, and 5 bases lay in between. CDR1 is GTSNPN, CDR2 SVGIG, per germline (reference sequence). The CDR3 runs 12 residues.

This sequence joins TRBV5-1 and TRBJ2-2; the D gene is possibly TRBD2 (5 bases). Trimming removed 1 base from V and 5 bases from J, with 12 bases in between. Germline CDR1 SGHRS, CDR2 YFSETQ. The CDR3 is made up of 15 amino acids. In nucleotides, the CDR3 is TGCGCCAGCAGCTTGTTCGGGGAGCGGACCGGGGAGCTGTTTTTT. The encoded protein is CASSLFGERTGELFF.

A remark on this clone: The sample contains more than one DNA sequence encoding this CDR3. This sequence joins TRBV18 and TRBJ2-7; tentative D call: TRBD1 (6 bases). The CDR3 loop spans 12 amino acids. V dropped 6 bases and J dropped 4 bases, with 10 bases sitting between them. In germline, CDR1 is KGHSH, CDR2 LQKENI. This CDR3 is CASSPGQYEQYF. In nucleotides, the CDR3 is TGTGCCAGCTCCCCTGGACAGTACGAGCAGTACTTC.

CDR3 sequence: CASSQAGVVYNEQFF. The CDR3 nucleotides are TGCGCCAGCAGCCAAGCGGGGGTTGTATACAATGAGCAGTTCTTC. This chain uses TRBV4-1 with TRBJ2-1; a weak D match, TRBD2 (6 bases). V lost 1 base to trimming and J lost 4 bases, with 11 bases between them. Germline CDR1 and CDR2: MGHRA and YSYEKL. The CDR3 loop spans 15 amino acids.

Notes on this clone: The same CDR3 also results from other DNA sequences found in this sample. The chain recombines TRBV2 with TRBJ2-7; TRBD1 might be the D (6 bases). Germline V lookup: CDR1 SNHLY, CDR2 FYNNEI. V was shortened by 4 bases and J by 0 bases, with 10 bases between the two germline ends. The CDR3 covers 14 residues. The CDR3 DNA is TGTGCCAGCAGTGTCGACAGGAGCTCCTACGAGCAGTACTTC. Translating gives CASSVDRSSYEQYF.

The J gene is TRBJ2-5, the V gene TRBV2, with TRBD1 as a possible D gene (5 bases). Trimming cost V 8 bases and J 2 bases, with 12 bases left between them. CDR1 is SNHLY and CDR2 is FYNNEI in the germline V gene. The CDR3 runs 13 residues. The CDR3 DNA is TGTGCCAGCCAGACAGAAAGTCAAGAGACCCAGTACTTC. Residues: CASQTESQETQYF. The full variable domain, rest sourced from reference TRBV2 and TRBJ2-5, is EPEVTQTPSHQVTQMGQEVILRCVPISNHLYFYWYRQILGQKVEFLVSFYNNEISEKSEIFDDQFSVERPDGSNFTLKIRSTKLEDSAMYFCASQTESQETQYFGPGTRLLVL.

The V gene is TRBV2, the J gene TRBJ2-7; 7 bases map to TRBD1. The CDR3 covers 13 residues. Germline V gene lookup returns CDR1 SNHLY and CDR2 FYNNEI. With 4 bases clipped from V and 5 bases from J, the junction kept 5 bases outside the gene matches. The CDR3, as DNA: TGTGCCAGCAGTGGGACAGGTCTGGACGAGCAGTACTTC. Protein: CASSGTGLDEQYF.

V usage is TRBV7-9 and J usage is TRBJ1-4, with 10 nucleotides matching TRBD1. The CDR3 totals 16 residues. V was clipped by 5 bases and J by 2 bases; unmatched bases: 5. Looked up from germline, CDR1 is SEHNR and CDR2 is FQNEAQ (reference sequence). As DNA, the CDR3 is TGTGCCAGCAGCGCCGGGACAGGGGTTACTAATGAAAAACTGTTTTTT. This codes for CASSAGTGVTNEKLFF.

This rearrangement joins TRBV6-1 to TRBJ2-4, with 8 bases aligning to TRBD1. V dropped 0 bases and J dropped 15; count of bases not matched to a gene: 7. CDR1 and CDR2 from the germline V gene are MNHNS and SASEGT. The CDR3 totals 13 residues. In DNA form, the CDR3 reads TGTGCCAGCAGTGAAGCAACCAACAGGGGGACGTACTTC. It specifies CASSEATNRGTYF.

This clone was recorded only once. V usage is TRBV2 and J usage is TRBJ1-2; D is unclear. Trimming shortened V by 3 bases and J by 7 bases, and 18 bases separated the two germline ends. Germline V gene data show CDR1 as SNHLY and CDR2 as FYNNEI. The CDR3 covers 15 residues. The CDR3 DNA follows: TGTGCCAGCAGTGATGTGTCCGTTGGGGAGGGTGGCTACACCTTC. This translates into CASSDVSVGEGGYTF.

The count of this clone is one. The J gene is TRBJ2-7, the V gene TRBV6-1; D unclear. From germline, CDR1 is MNHNS and CDR2 SASEGT. Between the trimmed V and J ends, which lost 1 base and 0 bases, there was a span of 7 bases. The CDR3 runs to 14 residues. The CDR3 DNA is TGTGCCAGCAGTGAAGGCGGCTTCTCCTACGAGCAGTACTTC. Protein: CASSEGGFSYEQYF.

Comment on this clone: This specimen includes other DNA sequences encoding the same CDR3. V gene TRBV7-9 combines with J gene TRBJ2-3; 14 nucleotides align to TRBD2. Germline CDR1 and CDR2: SEHNR and FQNEAQ (reference sequence). CDR3 length: 16 residues. V lost 4 bases, J lost 2 bases, and 2 bases stayed unmatched. The CDR3 nucleotides read TGTGCCAGCAGCTCGGGACTAGCGGGAGCCACAGATACGCAGTATTTT. It yields the protein CASSSGLAGATDTQYF.

The chain links TRBV5-4 to TRBJ1-6; no definite D call. The CDR3 spans 15 residues. Per germline, CDR1 SGHNT and CDR2 YYREEE (reference sequence). Trimming removed 4 bases at V and 3 bases at J, with 11 bases between. CDR3 nucleotide sequence: TGTGCCAGCAGCCCATCGCAAGACTATAATTCACCCCTCCACTTT. Its protein product is CASSPSQDYNSPLHF.

The chain employs TRBV7-5 and TRBJ1-2. TRBV7-5 is given as a pseudogene. The CDR3 is 15 amino acids. CDR3 sequence reads: CARSPEGSPVDGYTF. The DNA of the CDR3 is TGTGCCAGAAGCCCGGAAGGGTCGCCCGTGGATGGCTACACCTTC.